These T cell receptor beta chains were read from a single sample in a study of cytomegalovirus exposure and HLA in healthy donors. TCRdb's table, derived via immunoSEQ multiplex PCR, lists solely in-frame clones and lacks some. The table has 160,000 or so clones, about four fifths seen once. Sequencing was performed on PBMCs. The receptors stem from a male donor in good health and CMV-seropositive. The CDR3 runs from the conserved cysteine through the conserved F or W. The D gene is left open where the match is weak. Clone size is given for some rows only: seen once, a few or many times, or a class if the clone is expanded.

abundance: .; d_gene: TRBD1; v_gene: TRBV7-2; j_gene: TRBJ2-7; CDR3aa: CASSSTGQGPTEQYF; CDR3nt: TGTGCCAGCAGCTCCACTGGACAGGGTCCAACCGAGCAGTACTTC
abundance: .; d_gene: .; v_gene: TRBV7-9; j_gene: TRBJ1-1; CDR3aa: CASSVKVKQGKVDTEAFF; CDR3nt: TGTGCCAGCAGCGTTAAGGTGAAACAGGGCAAGGTGGACACTGAAGCTTTCTTT
abundance: once; d_gene: .; v_gene: TRBV7-2; j_gene: TRBJ2-7; CDR3aa: CASSSQGYEQYF; CDR3nt: TGTGCCAGCAGCTCACAGGGCTACGAGCAGTACTTC
abundance: .; d_gene: .; v_gene: TRBV30; j_gene: TRBJ2-7; CDR3aa: CAWSPEGGPSYEQYF; CDR3nt: TGTGCCTGGAGCCCCGAGGGGGGGCCCTCCTACGAGCAGTACTTC
abundance: .; d_gene: .; v_gene: TRBV7-9; j_gene: TRBJ1-1; CDR3aa: CASSLASPTGLAFF; CDR3nt: TGTGCCAGCAGCTTAGCTTCGCCGACAGGCCTAGCTTTCTTT
abundance: .; d_gene: TRBD2; v_gene: TRBV27; j_gene: TRBJ2-1; CDR3aa: CAVRTSGKREFF; CDR3nt: TGTGCCGTCCGGACTAGCGGGAAAAGGGAGTTCTTC
abundance: .; d_gene: TRBD2; v_gene: TRBV5-4; j_gene: TRBJ2-7; CDR3aa: CASSQSGGPHYEQYF; CDR3nt: TGTGCCAGCAGTCAATCGGGGGGGCCCCACTACGAGCAGTACTTC
abundance: .; d_gene: .; v_gene: TRBV7-8; j_gene: TRBJ2-1; CDR3aa: CASIKTPDFYNEQFF; CDR3nt: TGTGCCAGCATCAAAACTCCAGACTTCTACAATGAGCAGTTCTTC
abundance: few; d_gene: TRBD2; v_gene: TRBV9; j_gene: TRBJ2-2; CDR3aa: CASSGTSGLTGELFF; CDR3nt: TGTGCCAGCAGCGGGACTAGCGGGCTCACCGGGGAGCTGTTTTTT
abundance: once; d_gene: TRBD1; v_gene: TRBV4-3; j_gene: TRBJ2-1; CDR3aa: CASSQSQPGQGAVSGYNEQFF; CDR3nt: TGCGCCAGCAGCCAGAGCCAACCGGGACAGGGGGCCGTCAGCGGGTACAATGAGCAGTTCTTC
abundance: few; d_gene: TRBD1; v_gene: TRBV6-1; j_gene: TRBJ1-5; CDR3aa: CASSEIGGTGNQPQHF; CDR3nt: TGTGCCAGCAGTGAAATAGGGGGGACAGGGAATCAGCCCCAGCATTTT
abundance: .; d_gene: .; v_gene: TRBV4-1; j_gene: TRBJ1-4; CDR3aa: CASSQESPRDEKLFF; CDR3nt: TGCGCCAGCAGCCAAGAATCCCCTCGTGATGAAAAACTGTTTTTT
abundance: .; d_gene: .; v_gene: TRBV29-1; j_gene: TRBJ2-1; CDR3aa: CSVAYLEQFF; CDR3nt: TGCAGCGTTGCGTATTTGGAGCAGTTCTTC
abundance: .; d_gene: TRBD2; v_gene: TRBV19; j_gene: TRBJ2-7; CDR3aa: CASSTLGLADYEQYF; CDR3nt: TGTGCCAGTAGTACCCTGGGACTAGCGGACTACGAGCAGTACTTC
abundance: .; d_gene: .; v_gene: TRBV2; j_gene: TRBJ1-5; CDR3aa: CASSVSGQSNQPQHF; CDR3nt: TGTGCCAGCAGTGTATCAGGACAGAGCAATCAGCCCCAGCATTTT
abundance: .; d_gene: TRBD1; v_gene: TRBV4-3; j_gene: TRBJ1-2; CDR3aa: CASSQAHQTGGVLYGYTF; CDR3nt: TGCGCCAGCAGCCAAGCTCACCAGACAGGGGGCGTACTCTATGGCTACACCTTC
abundance: once; d_gene: .; v_gene: TRBV5-1; j_gene: TRBJ2-7; CDR3aa: CASSLVAGQNYEQYF; CDR3nt: TGCGCCAGCAGCTTGGTAGCGGGACAGAACTACGAGCAGTACTTC
abundance: .; d_gene: .; v_gene: TRBV5-1; j_gene: TRBJ1-1; CDR3aa: CASSSRVRDTEAFF; CDR3nt: TGCGCCAGCAGCTCCAGGGTGAGAGACACTGAAGCTTTCTTT
abundance: .; d_gene: .; v_gene: TRBV7-2; j_gene: TRBJ1-2; CDR3aa: CASSLGRGSDGYTF; CDR3nt: TGTGCCAGCAGCTTGGGGCGAGGTAGTGATGGCTACACCTTC
abundance: .; d_gene: TRBD1; v_gene: TRBV9; j_gene: TRBJ2-5; CDR3aa: CASSVLRPGQVGQETQYF; CDR3nt: TGTGCCAGCAGCGTTCTCAGACCGGGACAGGTGGGCCAAGAGACCCAGTACTTC
abundance: .; d_gene: .; v_gene: TRBV5-1; j_gene: TRBJ1-2; CDR3aa: CASSLGQTLPTNYGYTF; CDR3nt: TGCGCCAGCAGCTTGGGACAGACCTTACCAACTAACTATGGCTACACCTTC
abundance: .; d_gene: .; v_gene: TRBV19; j_gene: TRBJ1-1; CDR3aa: CASSLRGVGTEAFF; CDR3nt: TGTGCCAGTAGTCTTCGCGGGGTAGGTACTGAAGCTTTCTTT
abundance: .; d_gene: .; v_gene: TRBV30; j_gene: TRBJ2-5; CDR3aa: CAWSVGLGLQETQYF; CDR3nt: TGTGCCTGGAGTGTAGGCCTGGGCCTCCAAGAGACCCAGTACTTC
abundance: .; d_gene: .; v_gene: TRBV7-6; j_gene: TRBJ1-1; CDR3aa: CASSLSTTGREAFF; CDR3nt: TGTGCCAGCAGCCTATCGACAACAGGGCGTGAAGCTTTCTTT
abundance: few; d_gene: TRBD2; v_gene: TRBV4-3; j_gene: TRBJ2-5; CDR3aa: CASSQSRLAGAETQYF; CDR3nt: TGCGCCAGCAGCCAAAGCCGTCTAGCGGGGGCGGAGACCCAGTACTTC
abundance: .; d_gene: TRBD2; v_gene: TRBV7-9; j_gene: TRBJ2-7; CDR3aa: CASSSSGISSYEQYF; CDR3nt: TGTGCCAGCAGCTCTAGCGGGATCAGCTCCTACGAGCAGTACTTC
abundance: .; d_gene: TRBD2; v_gene: TRBV4-1; j_gene: TRBJ2-5; CDR3aa: CASSHSGTRRETQYF; CDR3nt: TGCGCCAGCAGCCACTCCGGGACTAGAAGAGAGACCCAGTACTTC
abundance: .; d_gene: TRBD1; v_gene: TRBV5-6; j_gene: TRBJ1-2; CDR3aa: CASSARTGPYGYTF; CDR3nt: TGTGCCAGCAGCGCACGGACAGGGCCCTATGGCTACACCTTC